This T cell receptor (beta chain) was retrieved from a study of identical twins. Carrying unique molecular identifiers, the cDNA also gained a universal primer site through template switching. In TCRdb, the 5' RACE reads were re-called with MiXCR into one record per CDR3 protein. The sample includes 450,000 to 650,000 distinct CDR3 sequences, more than 9% of them seen just once. Germline V gene lookup returns CDR1 MGHDK and CDR2 SYGVNS. Trimming left V 2 bases short and J 2 bases short, with 9 bases between. There are 14 residues in the CDR3. These data also formed part of another study, on yellow fever vaccine responses in identical twins.

The TCR originated in a woman under 30 in good health. Sequencing was performed on PBMCs. J is TRBJ2-5 and V is TRBV25-1; no clear D. Here the CDR3 DNA reads TGTGCCAGCAGTGAACCCCATCGACAAGAGACCCAGTACTTC. This encodes CASSEPHRQETQYF.